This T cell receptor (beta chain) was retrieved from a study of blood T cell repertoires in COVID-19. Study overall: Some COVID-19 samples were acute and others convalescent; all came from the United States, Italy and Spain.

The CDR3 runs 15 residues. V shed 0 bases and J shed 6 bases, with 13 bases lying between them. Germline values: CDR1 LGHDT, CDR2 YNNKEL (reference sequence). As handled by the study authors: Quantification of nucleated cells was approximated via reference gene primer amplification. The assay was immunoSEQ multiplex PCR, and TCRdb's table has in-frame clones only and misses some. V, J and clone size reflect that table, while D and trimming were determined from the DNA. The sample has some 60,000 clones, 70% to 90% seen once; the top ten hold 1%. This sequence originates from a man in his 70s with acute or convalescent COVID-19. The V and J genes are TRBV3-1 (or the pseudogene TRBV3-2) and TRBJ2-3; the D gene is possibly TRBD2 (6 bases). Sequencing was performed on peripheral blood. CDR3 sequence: CASSQDPLAWDTQYF. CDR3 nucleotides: TGTGCCAGCAGCCAAGATCCACTAGCATGGGATACGCAGTATTTT.